Listed here are 9 T cell receptor beta chains from one sample, sequenced in a study of blood T cell repertoires in COVID-19. The table came from immunoSEQ multiplex PCR; TCRdb's copy has only in-frame clones and leaves some out. The sample lists about 260,000 clones; 75% to 95% were seen once. Sequences were obtained from peripheral blood. All receptors derive from a person aged 18-30 years with COVID-19, enrolled during active disease.

V is TRBV6-1 and J is TRBJ2-3; tentatively, D is TRBD1 (5 bases). The germline CDR1 and CDR2 sequences are MNHNS and SASEGT. The V gene lost 4 bases and the J gene lost 4 bases, with 18 bases spanning the gap. This CDR3 has 16 amino acids. Written as DNA, the CDR3 is TGTGCCAGCAGTGGGCTAGAAGGGGTCTTAGCAGATACGCAGTATTTT. Amino acids: CASSGLEGVLADTQYF.

V gene TRBV27 combines with J gene TRBJ1-2, with a tentative D call TRBD1 (6 bases). The CDR3 length is 14 residues. The germline V and J ends were trimmed by 2 bases and 4 bases, with 11 bases remaining between them. In germline, CDR1 is MNHEY, CDR2 SMNVEV (reference sequence). The CDR3 DNA sequence: TGTGCCAGCAGTTTACGACAGGAAGTCTATGGCTACACCTTC. Its translation: CASSLRQEVYGYTF.

The chain couples TRBV15 to TRBJ2-5; 9 bases line up with TRBD2. Trimming took 2 bases from V and 5 from J; bases not matched to a gene: 12. The CDR3 runs to 17 residues. Looked up from germline, CDR1 is LNHNV and CDR2 is YYDKDF (reference sequence). DNA of the CDR3: TGTGCCACCAGCAGACCCCTTGCGGGAGGGTTACAGGAGACCCAGTACTTC. Translating it yields CATSRPLAGGLQETQYF. Complete variable domain (other parts from reference TRBV15 and TRBJ2-5): DAMVIQNPRYQVTQFGKPVTLSCSQTLNHNVMYWYQQKSSQAPKLLFHYYDKDFNNEADTPDNFQSRRPNTSFCFLDIRSPGLGDTAMYLCATSRPLAGGLQETQYFGPGTRLLVL.

The chain uses TRBV19 and TRBJ1-5, with unresolved D. CDR3 length: 12 residues. CDR1 and CDR2 from the germline V gene are LNHDA and SQIVND (reference sequence). V dropped 1 base and J dropped 6 bases, with 4 bases sitting between them. CDR3 in DNA: TGTGCCAGTAGTATAGGGAGTCAGCCCCAGCATTTT. Translating it yields CASSIGSQPQHF. Full variable domain (rest looked up from reference TRBV19 and TRBJ1-5): DGGITQSPKYLFRKEGQNVTLSCEQNLNHDAMYWYRQDPGQGLRLIYYSQIVNDFQKGDIAEGYSVSREKKESFPLTVTSAQKNPTAFYLCASSIGSQPQHFGDGTRLSIL.

This rearrangement joins TRBV5-1 to TRBJ1-6; 7 bases map to TRBD1. Per germline, CDR1 SGHRS and CDR2 YFSETQ. V trimming: 4 bases; J trimming: 17 bases; junction bases outside the gene matches: 9. The CDR3 contains 12 residues. The CDR3 spells CASSDITGDVHF. CDR3 nucleotide sequence: TGCGCCAGCAGCGATATAACAGGGGATGTCCACTTT.

This chain uses TRBV4-1 with TRBJ2-5, with 8 bases identical to TRBD1. The germline CDR1 and CDR2 sequences are MGHRA and YSYEKL. This CDR3 contains 16 residues. Germline trimming cut 0 bases from V and 5 bases from J; bases unmatched to any gene: 8. CDR3 nucleotide sequence: TGCGCCAGCAGCCAAGAAGACAGGGGCGTAATGGAGACCCAGTACTTC. Translated, it gives CASSQEDRGVMETQYF.

The chain has TRBV24-1 and TRBJ1-5; D is perhaps TRBD1 (5 bases). CDR3 length: 14 amino acids. Trimming removed 3 bases from V and 4 bases from J, with 9 bases in between. The germline V gene encodes CDR1 KGHDR and CDR2 SFDVKD. The CDR3: CATSDRQLNQPQHF. The CDR3 nucleotides are TGTGCCACCAGTGATCGACAGCTAAATCAGCCCCAGCATTTT.

This chain joins TRBV14 and TRBJ2-5; D tentatively fits TRBD1 or TRBD2 (9 bases each). The V gene's germline CDR1 is SGHDN and CDR2 FVKESK. The CDR3 length is 21 residues. V shed 4 bases and J shed 3 bases, with 33 bases lying between them. Here the CDR3 DNA reads TGTGCCAGCAGCCGAAGAAAAACAGGGGGCAGATCTGGACTAGCGAAAGAGACCCAGTACTTC. This codes for CASSRRKTGGRSGLAKETQYF.

V is TRBV7-8 and J is TRBJ2-1; 12 bases map to TRBD2. The CDR3 runs 14 residues. Germline loops: CDR1 SGHVS, CDR2 FQNEAQ. Trimming at V came to 2 bases and at J to 8 bases, leaving 1 base not matched to a gene. CDR3 nucleotides: TGTGCCAGCAGCTTACTAGCGGGAGGGGATGAGCAGTTCTTC. It codes for CASSLLAGGDEQFF.